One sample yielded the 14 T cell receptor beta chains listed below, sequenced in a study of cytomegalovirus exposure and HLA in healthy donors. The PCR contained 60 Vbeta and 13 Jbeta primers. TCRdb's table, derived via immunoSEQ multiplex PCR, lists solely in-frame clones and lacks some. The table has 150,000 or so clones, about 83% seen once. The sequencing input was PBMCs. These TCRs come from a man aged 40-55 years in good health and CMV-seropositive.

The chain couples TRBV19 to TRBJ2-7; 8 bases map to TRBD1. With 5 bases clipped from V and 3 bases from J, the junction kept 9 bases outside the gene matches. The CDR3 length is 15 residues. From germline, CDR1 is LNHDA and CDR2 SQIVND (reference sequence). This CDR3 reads CASSPQGAVGYEQYF. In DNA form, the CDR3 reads TGTGCCAGTAGTCCGCAGGGGGCGGTCGGCTACGAGCAGTACTTC.

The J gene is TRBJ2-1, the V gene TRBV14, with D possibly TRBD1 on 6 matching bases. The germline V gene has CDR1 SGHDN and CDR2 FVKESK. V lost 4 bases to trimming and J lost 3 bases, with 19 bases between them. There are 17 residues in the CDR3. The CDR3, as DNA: TGTGCCAGCAGCCTAGCTAAGACAGGTTCTTTCTACAATGAGCAGTTCTTC. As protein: CASSLAKTGSFYNEQFF.

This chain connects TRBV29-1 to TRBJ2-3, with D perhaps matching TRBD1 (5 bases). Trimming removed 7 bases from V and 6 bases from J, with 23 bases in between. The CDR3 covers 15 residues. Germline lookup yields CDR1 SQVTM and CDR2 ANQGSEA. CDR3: CSASTVTTSSDTQYF. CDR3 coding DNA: TGCAGCGCCTCGACAGTTACCACATCGTCCGATACGCAGTATTTT.

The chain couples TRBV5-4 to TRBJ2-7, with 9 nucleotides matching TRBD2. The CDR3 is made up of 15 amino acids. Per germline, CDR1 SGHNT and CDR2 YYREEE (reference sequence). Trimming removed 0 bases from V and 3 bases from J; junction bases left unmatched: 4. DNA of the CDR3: TGTGCCAGCAGCTTGGACGTGACTAGCGGCTACGAGCAGTACTTC. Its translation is CASSLDVTSGYEQYF. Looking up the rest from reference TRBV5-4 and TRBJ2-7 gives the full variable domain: ETGVTQSPTHLIKTRGQQVTLRCSSQSGHNTVSWYQQALGQGPQFIFQYYREEENGRGNFPPRFSGLQFPNYSSELNVNALELDDSALYLCASSLDVTSGYEQYFGPGTRLTVT.

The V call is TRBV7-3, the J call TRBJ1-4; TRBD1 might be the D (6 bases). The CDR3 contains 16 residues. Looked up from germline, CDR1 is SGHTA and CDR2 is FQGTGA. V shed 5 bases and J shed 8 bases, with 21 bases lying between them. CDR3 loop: CASSIRGGDGGEKLFF. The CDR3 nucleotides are TGTGCCAGCAGCATAAGGGGGGGGGACGGAGGGGAAAAACTGTTTTTT.

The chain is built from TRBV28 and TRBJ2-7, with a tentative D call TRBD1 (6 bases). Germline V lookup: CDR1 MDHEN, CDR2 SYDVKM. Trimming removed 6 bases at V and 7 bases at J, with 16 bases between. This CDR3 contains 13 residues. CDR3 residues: CASSWTAQGEQYF. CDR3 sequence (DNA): TGTGCCAGCAGCTGGACAGCCCAGGGTGAGCAGTACTTC.

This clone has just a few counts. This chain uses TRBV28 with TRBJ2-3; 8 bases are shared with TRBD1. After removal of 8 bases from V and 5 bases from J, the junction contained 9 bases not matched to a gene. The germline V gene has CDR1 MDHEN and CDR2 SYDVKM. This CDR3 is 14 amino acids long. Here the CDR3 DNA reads TGTGCCAGCGGTCCGATACAGGGGGTAGATACGCAGTATTTT. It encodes CASGPIQGVDTQYF.

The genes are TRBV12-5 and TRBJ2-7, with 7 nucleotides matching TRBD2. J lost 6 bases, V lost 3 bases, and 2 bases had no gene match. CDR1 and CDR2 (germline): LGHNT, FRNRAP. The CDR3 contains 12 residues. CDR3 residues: CASGFSGGEQYF. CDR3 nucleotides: TGTGCTAGTGGTTTTTCGGGAGGCGAGCAGTACTTC.

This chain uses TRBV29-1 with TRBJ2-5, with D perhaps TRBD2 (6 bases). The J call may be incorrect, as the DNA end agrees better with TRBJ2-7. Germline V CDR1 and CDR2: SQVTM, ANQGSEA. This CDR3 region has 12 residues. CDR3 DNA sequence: TGCAGCGTCTTGGGGACTGGCTACGAGCAGTACTTC. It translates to CSVLGTGYEQYF.

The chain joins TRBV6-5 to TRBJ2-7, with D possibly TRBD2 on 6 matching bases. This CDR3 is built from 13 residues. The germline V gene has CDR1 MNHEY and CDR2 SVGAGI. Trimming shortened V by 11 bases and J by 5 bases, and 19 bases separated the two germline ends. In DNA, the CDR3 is TGTGCCGCCACAGGAGGGAGCCCCCACGAGCAGTACTTC. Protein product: CAATGGSPHEQYF.

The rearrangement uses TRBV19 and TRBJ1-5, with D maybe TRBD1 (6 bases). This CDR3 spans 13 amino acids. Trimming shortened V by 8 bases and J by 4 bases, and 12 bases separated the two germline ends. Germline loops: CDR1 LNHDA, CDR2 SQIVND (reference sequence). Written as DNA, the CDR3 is TGTGCCAGTGCGGACAGAAATAATCAGCCCCAGCATTTT. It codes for CASADRNNQPQHF.

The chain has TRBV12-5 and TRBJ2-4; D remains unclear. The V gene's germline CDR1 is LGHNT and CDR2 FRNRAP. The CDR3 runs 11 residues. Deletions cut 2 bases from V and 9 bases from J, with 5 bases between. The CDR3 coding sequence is TGTGCTAGTGGTTTGAATAGCATTCAGTACTTC. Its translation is CASGLNSIQYF.

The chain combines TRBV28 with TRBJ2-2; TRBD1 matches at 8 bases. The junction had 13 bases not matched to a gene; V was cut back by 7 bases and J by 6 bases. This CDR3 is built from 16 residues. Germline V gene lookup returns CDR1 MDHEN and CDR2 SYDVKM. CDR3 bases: TGTGCCAGCAATCTCCGGACAGGGATAGGCCCCGGGGAGCTGTTTTTT. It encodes CASNLRTGIGPGELFF.

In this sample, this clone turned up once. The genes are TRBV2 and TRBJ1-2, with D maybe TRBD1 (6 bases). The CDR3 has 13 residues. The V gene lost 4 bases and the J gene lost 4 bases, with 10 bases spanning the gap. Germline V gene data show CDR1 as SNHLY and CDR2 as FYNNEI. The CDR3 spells CASSVGARYGYTF. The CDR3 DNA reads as TGTGCCAGCAGTGTGGGGGCGCGCTATGGCTACACCTTC.